Each of the 6 T cell receptor beta chains below was sequenced from the same sample in a study of blood T cells in healthy people across ages. Through a sample-barcoded 5' primer and a J-beta primer mix, a second PCR was run for 7 to 11 cycles. MiXCR was run by TCRdb on the 5' RACE reads, yielding one entry per CDR3 protein. The data contain about 1.6 million distinct CDR3 sequences, roughly 30% of them singletons. The specimen was blood. Receptors originate from a woman in her 30s in good health.

This clonotype was counted many times. The chain is built from TRBV20-1 and TRBJ2-5; D is uncertain. The V gene lost 6 bases and the J gene lost 3 bases, with 14 bases spanning the gap. CDR3 length: 13 amino acids. CDR1 DFQATT and CDR2 SNEGSKA come from the germline V gene (reference sequence). The CDR3 bases are TGCAGTGCCACCTCCGACCGTGAAGAGACCCAGTACTTC. This translates into CSATSDREETQYF.

This clonotype showed up just a few times. V and J are TRBV5-1 and TRBJ2-1; 8 nucleotides match TRBD1. The CDR3 is made up of 15 amino acids. Germline CDR1 is SGHRS and CDR2 is YFSETQ. The V gene end was trimmed by 3 bases and the J gene end by 3 bases; junction bases not matched to a gene: 5. The CDR3: CASSSRDRFYNEQFF. CDR3 nucleotides: TGCGCCAGCAGCTCCCGGGACAGGTTCTACAATGAGCAGTTCTTC. Using reference TRBV5-1 and TRBJ2-1 for the parts outside the CDR3, the full variable domain is KAGVTQTPRYLIKTRGQQVTLSCSPISGHRSVSWYQQTPGQGLQFLFEYFSETQRNKGNFPGRFSGRQFSNSRSEMNVSTLELGDSALYLCASSSRDRFYNEQFFGPGTRLTVL.

This chain joins TRBV20-1 and TRBJ2-1; 10 nucleotides line up with TRBD2. Trimming at V came to 6 bases and at J to 9 bases, leaving 2 bases not matched to a gene. Germline assignment: CDR1 DFQATT and CDR2 SNEGSKA (reference sequence). The CDR3 extends over 11 amino acids. The CDR3 nucleotides are TGCAGTGCGGGGACTAGCGCTGAGCAGTTCTTC. Translated, it gives CSAGTSAEQFF.

The chain recombines TRBV19 with TRBJ1-5, with D uncertain. V lost 7 bases to trimming and J lost 4 bases, with 17 bases between them. Germline CDR1 LNHDA, CDR2 SQIVND (reference sequence). CDR3 length equals 15 residues. The CDR3: CASTPEERFNQPQHF. The CDR3 DNA reads TGTGCCAGTACCCCCGAGGAGCGGTTTAATCAGCCCCAGCATTTT.

Only a few counts were recorded for this clonotype. The gene calls are TRBV4-2 and TRBJ2-5; a weak D match, TRBD1 (6 bases). V was shortened by 1 base and J by 1 base, with 10 bases between the two germline ends. Germline V CDR1 and CDR2: LGHNA, YNFKEQ. CDR3 length: 15 amino acids. The CDR3 DNA reads TGTGCCAGCAGCCAAGGTGCGGACAGCCAAGAGACCCAGTACTTC. Translated, it gives CASSQGADSQETQYF.

This clonotype has only a few counts. The chain combines TRBV29-1 with TRBJ2-1; 8 bases are shared with TRBD2. The CDR3 loop spans 14 amino acids. With V trimmed by 5 bases and J by 3 bases, 6 bases remained unmatched. Germline CDR1 reads SQVTM; CDR2 reads ANQGSEA. CDR3 coding DNA: TGCAGCGTTATTAGCGGGACACACTACAATGAGCAGTTCTTC. This sequence encodes CSVISGTHYNEQFF.